This entry describes one TCR beta chain. Antigen: not known. This entry belongs to a study of PD-1 blockade in classical Hodgkin lymphoma. CDR1 is MDHEN, CDR2 SYDVKM, per germline. The germline V and J ends were trimmed by 8 bases and 6 bases, with 28 bases remaining between them. CDR3 length equals 17 residues. Whole-study results and caveats: The CD4+ diversity rise by C4D1 was clearest in complete responders. Complete responders entered with baseline diversity on par with newly diagnosed patients, the results showed. Undefined causes, possibly disease activity or prior therapy, underlie the repertoire differences. At baseline, newly diagnosed patients reportedly showed less TCR diversity than healthy donors.

The method was immunoSEQ multiplex PCR; TCRdb's version includes in-frame clones alone and lacks a portion of them. This sample has tens of thousands of clones; roughly 89% occur once, and the top ten carry around 10%. As for time point: cycle 4 day 1 (C4D1), after around six weeks of nivolumab. Every patient experienced relapse after autologous stem cell transplantation, and brentuximab vedotin exposure varied. The sequence came from a human donor with classical Hodgkin lymphoma. The starting material was peripheral blood mononuclear cells (PBMCs), obtained before the fourth cycle of nivolumab. The chain combines TRBV28 with TRBJ1-1, with D possibly matching TRBD1 (5 bases). For the CDR3, the DNA is TGTGCCAGCTCCTTAGCATCCCCGACAGTAAAATTCCCTGAAGCTTTCTTT. Translation gives CASSLASPTVKFPEAFF.